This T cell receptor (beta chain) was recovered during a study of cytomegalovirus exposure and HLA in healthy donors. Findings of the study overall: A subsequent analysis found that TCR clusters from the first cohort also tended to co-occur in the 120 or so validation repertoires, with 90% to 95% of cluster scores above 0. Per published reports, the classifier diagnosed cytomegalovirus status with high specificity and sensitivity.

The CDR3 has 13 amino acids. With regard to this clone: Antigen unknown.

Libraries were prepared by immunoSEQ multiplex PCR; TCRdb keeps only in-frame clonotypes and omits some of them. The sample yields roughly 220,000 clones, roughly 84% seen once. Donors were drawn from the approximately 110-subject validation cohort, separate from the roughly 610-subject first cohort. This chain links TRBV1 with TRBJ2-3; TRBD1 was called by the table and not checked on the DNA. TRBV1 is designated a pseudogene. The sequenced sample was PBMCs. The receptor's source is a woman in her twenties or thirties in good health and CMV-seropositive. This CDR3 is CTSGTSSTDTQYF. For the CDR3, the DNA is TGCACCAGCGGCACCTCTAGCACAGATACGCAGTATTTT.